Shown below are 32 T cell receptor beta chains from a single sample sequenced in a study of radiotherapy plus CTLA-4 blockade in lung cancer. Measured with immunoSEQ multiplex PCR; TCRdb has only the in-frame clones, and not every one. The repertoire includes about 88,000 clones, more than 70% of them detected once, and around an eighth sits in the top ten. This specimen consisted of peripheral blood, obtained from a patient treated with radiotherapy plus ipilimumab. The receptors derive from a human donor with non-small cell lung cancer that progressed on radiotherapy plus ipilimumab.

This chain links TRBV5-6 with TRBJ1-2; perhaps TRBD1 as D (5 bases). Germline-derived CDR1 and CDR2 are SGHDT and YYEEEE. The CDR3 spans 16 residues. Trimming pared 2 bases from V and 2 bases from J, leaving 16 bases between. CDR3 region: CASSFIALDTNYGYTF. CDR3 bases: TGTGCCAGCAGCTTTATAGCCTTGGACACGAACTATGGCTACACCTTC.

This sequence joins TRBV5-1 and TRBJ2-7, with 11 bases lining up with TRBD2. Germline lookup yields CDR1 SGHRS and CDR2 YFSETQ. J lost 3 bases, V lost 0 bases, and 2 bases had no gene match. This CDR3 spans 15 amino acids. The CDR3 loop reads CASSLEGLAVYEQYF. The CDR3 nucleotides are TGCGCCAGCAGCTTGGAGGGACTAGCGGTCTACGAGCAGTACTTC.

This clone occurred a few times. V gene TRBV7-9 combines with J gene TRBJ1-2; D is ambiguous. Deletions cut 1 base from V and 3 bases from J, with 6 bases between. CDR3 length: 13 amino acids. CDR1 is SEHNR and CDR2 is FQNEAQ in the germline V gene (reference sequence). This CDR3 is CASSLEGYYGYTF. CDR3 DNA: TGTGCCAGCAGCTTAGAGGGATACTATGGCTACACCTTC.

Only a few counts were recorded for this clone. The chain joins TRBV27 to TRBJ2-3; possibly TRBD2 for D (7 bases). Trimming took off 4 bases at V and 3 bases at J, with 11 bases between the two ends. The CDR3 contains 14 residues. CDR1 is MNHEY, CDR2 SMNVEV, per germline (reference sequence). CDR3 DNA: TGTGCCAGCAGTTCGGGGGGCGGGACAGATACGCAGTATTTT. It encodes CASSSGGGTDTQYF.

This clone came up many times. V and J are TRBV7-6 and TRBJ1-1; the D gene is possibly TRBD1 (6 bases). The CDR3 is 15 residues long. Germline V gives CDR1 SGHVS, CDR2 FNYEAQ. The germline V and J ends were trimmed by 5 bases and 3 bases, with 16 bases remaining between them. For the CDR3, the DNA is TGTGCCAGCAGCACACCTACAGGGTCGGACACTGAAGCTTTCTTT. Translation: CASSTPTGSDTEAFF.

This chain links TRBV7-9 with TRBJ1-1; D unclear. V lost 0 bases and J lost 4, with 9 bases in between. From germline, CDR1 is SEHNR and CDR2 FQNEAQ (reference sequence). This CDR3 is built from 14 residues. The CDR3 sequence: CASSLASGSTEAFF. In nucleotides, the CDR3 is TGTGCCAGCAGCTTAGCGTCCGGGAGCACTGAAGCTTTCTTT.

This clone was counted a few times. This chain joins TRBV28 and TRBJ2-7; no clear D gene. This CDR3 has 12 residues. The V gene lost 6 bases and the J gene lost 7 bases, with 13 bases spanning the gap. The V gene's germline CDR1 is MDHEN and CDR2 SYDVKM. This CDR3 is CASSPLAGEQYF. In nucleotides, the CDR3 is TGTGCCAGCAGCCCTCTGGCAGGAGAGCAGTACTTC.

The chain has TRBV5-1 and TRBJ2-2, with D uncertain. Trimming left V 1 base short and J 1 base short, with 17 bases between. Germline V gene sequence: CDR1 SGHRS, CDR2 YFSETQ. The CDR3 has 18 amino acids. Here the CDR3 DNA reads TGCGCCAGCAGCTTGAGATCAGTTGCAAGTTTGAACACCGGGGAGCTGTTTTTT. Amino acids: CASSLRSVASLNTGELFF.

The chain employs TRBV28 and TRBJ2-7; the D gene could be TRBD1 or TRBD2 (6 bases each). Deletions cut 6 bases from V and 7 bases from J, with 19 bases between. CDR3 length: 14 residues. The germline V gene encodes CDR1 MDHEN and CDR2 SYDVKM. The CDR3 reads CASSEGGRRVEQYF. In nucleotides, the CDR3 is TGTGCCAGCAGCGAGGGGGGACGCCGGGTGGAGCAGTACTTC.

The count of this clone is one. The CDR3 DNA reads TGTGCCAGCAGACCTGGACAGACCTATGGCTACACCTTC. This sequence encodes CASRPGQTYGYTF. This sequence joins TRBV5-6 and TRBJ1-2, with a weak D call TRBD1 (6 bases). The CDR3 totals 13 residues. V was cut by 5 bases and J by 4 bases, with 12 bases left in between. Germline V gene sequence: CDR1 SGHDT, CDR2 YYEEEE.

The V call is TRBV28, the J call TRBJ1-1, with TRBD1 as a possible D gene (5 bases). V was shortened by 5 bases and J by 6 bases, with 13 bases between the two germline ends. The CDR3 has 13 amino acids. The germline V gene encodes CDR1 MDHEN and CDR2 SYDVKM. DNA for the CDR3: TGTGCCAGCAGTGACTCAGGGCGCTCTGAAGCTTTCTTT. This encodes CASSDSGRSEAFF. Full variable domain (rest looked up from reference TRBV28 and TRBJ1-1): DVKVTQSSRYLVKRTGEKVFLECVQDMDHENMFWYRQDPGLGLRLIYFSYDVKMKEKGDIPEGYSVSREKKERFSLILESASTNQTSMYLCASSDSGRSEAFFGQGTRLTVV.

V usage is TRBV6-6 and J usage is TRBJ1-5; TRBD1 might be the D (6 bases). Deletions cut 7 bases from V and 2 bases from J, with 15 bases between. This CDR3 has 15 residues. Germline-derived CDR1 and CDR2 are MNHNY and SVGAGI (reference sequence). The CDR3 protein is CASTATGPGNQPQHF. The CDR3 bases are TGTGCCAGCACCGCCACAGGGCCGGGCAATCAGCCCCAGCATTTT.

The V call is TRBV19, the J call TRBJ1-5; TRBD1 aligns across 8 bases. Trimming removed 5 bases from V and 6 bases from J; junction bases left unmatched: 6. The germline CDR1 and CDR2 sequences are LNHDA and SQIVND (reference sequence). This CDR3 spans 14 amino acids. The CDR3 sequence is CASSSRQGFQPQHF. The CDR3 DNA reads as TGTGCCAGTAGTTCTCGACAGGGGTTTCAGCCCCAGCATTTT.

The J gene is TRBJ2-3, the V gene TRBV18; TRBD1 agrees at 9 bases. From germline, CDR1 is KGHSH and CDR2 LQKENI. The length of the CDR3 is 19 residues. V lost 3 bases and J lost 0; bases outside the gene matches: 13. The DNA of the CDR3 is TGTGCCAGCTCACCGATATTTCCGGGACAGGGCAGCAGCACAGATACGCAGTATTTT. It is translated as CASSPIFPGQGSSTDTQYF.

The rearrangement joins TRBV6-5 to TRBJ1-1; 7 nucleotides line up with TRBD1. Germline V gene lookup returns CDR1 MNHEY and CDR2 SVGAGI. This CDR3 has 12 amino acids. V was clipped by 6 bases and J by 5 bases; unmatched bases: 3. CDR3 loop: CASSRGRTEAFF. CDR3 coding DNA: TGTGCCAGCAGCAGGGGGAGGACTGAAGCTTTCTTT.

The rearrangement uses TRBV4-1 and TRBJ1-1; D uncertain. The CDR3 covers 13 residues. V was clipped by 5 bases and J by 5 bases, with 12 bases between them. The V gene's germline CDR1 is MGHRA and CDR2 YSYEKL. Here the CDR3 reads CASSDRRATEAFF. In DNA, the CDR3 is TGCGCCAGCAGCGATCGGCGGGCGACTGAAGCTTTCTTT.

The gene calls are TRBV29-1 and TRBJ2-2; D may correspond to TRBD1 or TRBD2 (5 bases each). The CDR3 extends over 14 amino acids. The germline V gene encodes CDR1 SQVTM and CDR2 ANQGSEA. Trimming stripped 5 bases from V and 6 bases from J, with 16 bases between. The CDR3 nucleotides read TGCAGCGTTTCGTCGGGGACGAGGGCCGGGGAGCTGTTTTTT. Its translation: CSVSSGTRAGELFF.

The chain links TRBV27 to TRBJ2-2; a possible D gene is TRBD2 (5 bases). V dropped 5 bases and J dropped 2 bases, with 15 bases sitting between them. Germline CDR1 and CDR2: MNHEY and SMNVEV (reference sequence). The CDR3 loop spans 16 amino acids. CDR3 sequence reads: CASSPNLGINTGELFF. DNA of the CDR3: TGTGCCAGCAGTCCTAACCTCGGGATCAACACCGGGGAGCTGTTTTTT.

A single count supports this clone. This chain links TRBV7-9 with TRBJ2-2; 7 bases match TRBD2. The CDR3 extends over 16 amino acids. V trimming: 8 bases; J trimming: 2 bases; junction bases outside the gene matches: 11. CDR1 is SEHNR and CDR2 is FQNEAQ in the germline V gene (reference sequence). CDR3 amino acids: CASVQAGRINTGELFF. The CDR3 bases are TGTGCCAGCGTGCAAGCCGGGAGGATAAACACCGGGGAGCTGTTTTTT.

Concerning this clone itself: Other DNA sequences in the sample encode the same CDR3. The chain recombines TRBV9 with TRBJ1-3; unclear D gene. Germline V gene sequence: CDR1 SGDLS, CDR2 YYNGEE. This CDR3 region has 14 residues. The V and J ends lost 2 bases and 3 bases respectively, with 9 bases between them. CDR3 residues: CASSVAGSGNTIYF. Written as DNA, the CDR3 is TGTGCCAGCAGCGTGGCGGGGAGTGGAAACACCATATATTTT. Using reference TRBV9 and TRBJ1-3 for the parts outside the CDR3, the full variable domain is DSGVTQTPKHLITATGQRVTLRCSPRSGDLSVYWYQQSLDQGLQFLIQYYNGEERAKGNILERFSAQQFPDLHSELNLSSLELGDSALYFCASSVAGSGNTIYFGEGSWLTVV.

The chain carries TRBV28 and TRBJ2-1; D call uncertain. Trimming took off 3 bases at V and 7 bases at J, with 7 bases between the two ends. In germline, CDR1 is MDHEN, CDR2 SYDVKM. The CDR3 consists of 12 residues. CDR3 sequence reads: CASSFPENEQFF. As DNA, the CDR3 is TGTGCCAGCAGTTTCCCGGAGAATGAGCAGTTCTTC. The full variable domain, rest sourced from reference TRBV28 and TRBJ2-1, is DVKVTQSSRYLVKRTGEKVFLECVQDMDHENMFWYRQDPGLGLRLIYFSYDVKMKEKGDIPEGYSVSREKKERFSLILESASTNQTSMYLCASSFPENEQFFGPGTRLTVL.

CDR3 region: CAISDPGRNATNEKLFF. DNA for the CDR3: TGTGCCATCAGTGATCCAGGGCGGAATGCAACTAATGAAAAACTGTTTTTT. This chain joins TRBV10-3 and TRBJ1-4; D is possibly TRBD1 (5 bases). V was trimmed by 3 bases and J by 0 bases, leaving 14 bases between them. CDR1 ENHRY and CDR2 SYGVKD come from the germline V gene. This CDR3 comprises 17 residues.

With respect to this clone: Different DNA sequences within this sample yield the same CDR3. The rearrangement links TRBV27 to TRBJ1-1; tentative D call: TRBD1 (5 bases). The germline V and J ends were trimmed by 7 bases and 0 bases, with 18 bases remaining between them. The germline CDR1 and CDR2 sequences are MNHEY and SMNVEV (reference sequence). This CDR3 contains 16 residues. The CDR3 spells CASNRVGVRMNTEAFF. Written as DNA, the CDR3 is TGTGCCAGCAATCGGGTGGGGGTAAGAATGAACACTGAAGCTTTCTTT.

The genes are TRBV30 and TRBJ1-1, with unresolved D. The CDR3 runs to 12 residues. Between the trimmed V and J ends, which lost 2 bases and 2 bases, there was a span of 6 bases. Germline lookup yields CDR1 GTSNPN and CDR2 SVGIG (reference sequence). CDR3 bases: TGTGCCTGGAGTAAGTTCAACACTGAAGCTTTCTTT. This gives the protein CAWSKFNTEAFF.

This clone was counted only a few times. The chain combines TRBV27 with TRBJ2-3; D gene ambiguous. Germline-derived CDR1 and CDR2 are MNHEY and SMNVEV (reference sequence). The CDR3 is 11 residues long. The V gene lost 9 bases and the J gene lost 3 bases, with 7 bases spanning the gap. As DNA, the CDR3 is TGTGCCAGAAGGTTTACAGATACGCAGTATTTT. This translates into CARRFTDTQYF.

In this sample, this clone turned up once. V is TRBV7-6 and J is TRBJ2-1, with TRBD2 matching over 8 bases. Per germline, CDR1 SGHVS and CDR2 FNYEAQ. V lost 9 bases to trimming and J lost 5 bases; unmatched junction nucleotides: 3. The CDR3 loop spans 12 amino acids. CDR3 residues: CASRLAHNEQFF. The CDR3 DNA reads as TGTGCCAGTAGACTAGCGCACAATGAGCAGTTCTTC.

The gene calls are TRBV21-1 and TRBJ1-5; the table's D gene call, TRBD1, was not cross checked with the DNA. TRBV21-1 is deemed a pseudogene. CDR3 size: 18 residues. The DNA for the CDR3 is TGTGCCAGCAACCCGGGACAGGGGAAACAATTTAGCAATCAGCCCCAGCATTTT. Translated: CASNPGQGKQFSNQPQHF.

The table lists this clone with a count of one. The rearrangement uses TRBV2 and TRBJ2-5; 8 nucleotides line up with TRBD1. The CDR3 contains 12 residues. Germline CDR1 is SNHLY and CDR2 is FYNNEI. The junction had 0 bases not matched to a gene; V was cut back by 4 bases and J by 5 bases. CDR3 residues: CASSGQGETQYF. CDR3 sequence (DNA): TGTGCCAGCAGTGGACAGGGGGAGACCCAGTACTTC.

The chain links TRBV6-5 to TRBJ2-5; 7 bases align to TRBD1. The CDR3 spans 15 residues. V gave up 5 bases and J gave up 1 base; unmatched junction bases: 7. Germline CDR1 reads MNHEY; CDR2 reads SVGAGI. Here the CDR3 DNA reads TGTGCCAGCAGTCCTTGGACAGGAAGCCAAGAGACCCAGTACTTC. Protein product: CASSPWTGSQETQYF.

The chain employs TRBV4-3 and TRBJ1-2; TRBD1 aligns across 10 bases. CDR3 size: 13 residues. Germline CDR1 and CDR2: LGHNA and YSLEER. V was clipped by 4 bases and J by 8 bases; unmatched bases: 4. CDR3 in amino acids: CASSRQGARGYTF. The CDR3 DNA sequence: TGCGCCAGCAGCCGACAGGGGGCAAGGGGCTACACCTTC.

The chain has TRBV9 and TRBJ2-5, with D perhaps TRBD1 (5 bases). Trimming left V 1 base short and J 2 bases short, with 9 bases between. Germline-derived CDR1 and CDR2 are SGDLS and YYNGEE. The CDR3 length is 14 residues. The CDR3 DNA reads TGTGCCAGCAGCGTAAGGGGTTCGCAAGAGACCCAGTACTTC. Translated, it gives CASSVRGSQETQYF.

The chain carries TRBV5-1 and TRBJ2-5; possible D gene TRBD1, 5 bases. CDR3 size: 15 residues. Trimming removed 4 bases at V and 0 bases at J, with 13 bases between. Germline CDR1 and CDR2: SGHRS and YFSETQ. In nucleotides, the CDR3 is TGCGCCAGCAGCGACCACAGGATTTACCAAGAGACCCAGTACTTC. This encodes CASSDHRIYQETQYF.